The T cell receptor (beta chain) under discussion was sequenced for a study of cytotoxic CD8 clonotypes in ibrutinib-treated CLL. Only in-frame clones appear in the TCRdb table, and some are missing; sequencing was by immunoSEQ multiplex PCR. The repertoire includes 110,000 to 150,000 clones, more than 75% of them detected once, and 5.1% sits in the top ten. This CDR3 spans 13 amino acids. Germline CDR1 reads MNHEY; CDR2 reads SVGAGI. V trimming: 5 bases; J trimming: 5 bases; junction bases outside the gene matches: 4. V is TRBV6-5 and J is TRBJ1-1, with 8 bases that match TRBD1. The sequences come from PBMCs, collected after 24 months of ibrutinib treatment. This receptor was identified in a human donor with chronic lymphocytic leukemia. The DNA of the CDR3 is TGTGCCAGCAGTGGGTACAGGGGGACTGAAGCTTTCTTT. Translated, it gives CASSGYRGTEAFF.